Described below is a single T cell receptor (beta chain) sequence and its context. Original data processing: Reference gene primer amplification in the assay estimated nucleated cell counts. This table comes from immunoSEQ multiplex PCR, and its TCRdb copy is limited to in-frame clones, with some not included. From that table come the V and J calls and clone size; the DNA was used to work out D and trimming. Of approximately 340,000 clones in the sample, about 87% were seen once. These data come from a study of blood T cell repertoires in COVID-19. Looking at the study overall: Sources were T cells, B-cell-depleted T cells, or PBMCs; the material itself was cDNA or gDNA.

Seattle enrolled patients during active infection and tracked them longitudinally. V lost 8 bases to trimming and J lost 1 base; unmatched junction nucleotides: 4. CDR3 length: 14 amino acids. CDR1 is MNHEY, CDR2 SMNVEV, per germline (reference sequence). The sequence was obtained from a man in his thirties or forties with COVID-19, enrolled during active disease. Sequenced: peripheral blood. The chain links TRBV27 to TRBJ2-7, with TRBD1 matching over 11 bases. CDR3 loop: CASWGTGGSYEQYF. The DNA of the CDR3 is TGTGCCAGCTGGGGGACAGGGGGTTCCTACGAGCAGTACTTC.